Following are 10 T cell receptor beta chains from one sample sequenced in a study of T cell repertoires in cytomegalovirus infection. TCRdb independently ran MiXCR on the reads; one entry per CDR3 protein. The data show 45,000 to 75,000 distinct CDR3 sequences, around 34% seen once. No antigen has been assigned to these receptors. What was sequenced was PBMCs, sequenced either directly or after in vitro stimulation (not recorded which). The receptors originated from a human donor in good health (CMV status not recorded). Some clones in this sample may be carry-over from other donors' samples.

This clonotype has a single count. The V gene is TRBV27, the J gene TRBJ2-1, with D unclear. The V end was cut by 6 bases, the J end by 8 bases, with 14 bases between. The germline CDR1 and CDR2 sequences are MNHEY and SMNVEV (reference sequence). The CDR3 length is 13 residues. The CDR3 nucleotides are TGTGCCAGCAGGACCAACCCCGTGGATGAGCAGTTCTTC. It yields the protein CASRTNPVDEQFF.

Details on this clonotype: This may stem from a read error, because a much larger clone lies one nucleotide away. The rearrangement links TRBV19 to TRBJ1-1; 7 bases line up with TRBD1. Losses at the gene ends were 10 bases for V and 11 bases for J; bases not matched to a gene: 4. Germline values: CDR1 LNHDA, CDR2 SQIVND (reference sequence). The CDR3 spans 9 residues. Written as DNA, the CDR3 is TGTGCCAACGGGACAGCTGCTTTCTTT. It yields the protein CANGTAAFF.

The sample holds a few counts of this clonotype. The chain links TRBV7-9 to TRBJ1-1; TRBD1 matches at 7 bases. CDR3 size: 14 residues. The V gene end was trimmed by 5 bases and the J gene end by 5 bases; junction bases not matched to a gene: 8. Germline CDR1 and CDR2: SEHNR and FQNEAQ (reference sequence). The DNA for the CDR3 is TGTGCCAGCAGCCCATCAGGGGGAAGGACTGAAGCTTTCTTT. Translating it yields CASSPSGGRTEAFF.

V gene TRBV6-4 combines with J gene TRBJ2-3; TRBD2 matches at 8 bases. Germline CDR1 MRHNA, CDR2 SNTAGT. The CDR3 has 14 residues. Trimming at V came to 4 bases and at J to 4 bases, leaving 4 bases not matched to a gene. The CDR3 DNA is TGTGCCAGCAGTGCGGGAGGGCCAGCAGATACGCAGTATTTT. This sequence encodes CASSAGGPADTQYF.

V gene TRBV5-1 combines with J gene TRBJ2-1; 7 bases map to TRBD2. Germline V gene data show CDR1 as SGHRS and CDR2 as YFSETQ. The ends lost 4 bases at V and 5 bases at J; junction bases unmatched: 9. The CDR3 has 15 residues. The CDR3 spells CASSLGEGQNNEQFF. DNA of the CDR3: TGCGCCAGCAGCCTCGGGGAGGGCCAAAACAATGAGCAGTTCTTC.

This clonotype was picked up a small number of times. The chain's CDR3 is CASSLKSGTGLHEQYF. The CDR3 DNA is TGTGCCAGCAGCTTAAAGTCAGGGACAGGGTTACACGAGCAGTACTTC. The chain is built from TRBV7-2 and TRBJ2-7; 9 bases are a match to TRBD1. Germline CDR1 SGHTA, CDR2 FQGNSA. V trimming: 2 bases; J trimming: 5 bases; junction bases outside the gene matches: 10. The CDR3 has 16 residues. The entire variable domain, with the rest obtained from reference TRBV7-2 and TRBJ2-7, is as follows: GAGVSQSPSNKVTEKGKDVELRCDPISGHTALYWYRQSLGQGLEFLIYFQGNSAPDKSGLPSDRFSAERTGGSVSTLTIQRTQQEDSAVYLCASSLKSGTGLHEQYFGPGTRLTVT.

In this sample, this clonotype turned up many times. This chain connects TRBV7-8 to TRBJ1-1; no firm D call. The CDR3 is 13 amino acids. Germline V CDR1 and CDR2: SGHVS, FQNEAQ. The germline V and J ends were trimmed by 4 bases and 5 bases, with 11 bases remaining between them. The CDR3 loop reads CASSSPLGTEAFF. DNA of the CDR3: TGTGCCAGCAGCTCCCCTCTCGGAACTGAAGCTTTCTTT. Supplemented by reference TRBV7-8 and TRBJ1-1, the full variable domain reads GAGVSQSPRYKVAKRGQDVALRCDPISGHVSLFWYQQALGQGPEFLTYFQNEAQLDKSGLPSDRFFAERPEGSVSTLKIQRTQQEDSAVYLCASSSPLGTEAFFGQGTRLTVV.

In its sample, this clonotype was seen a few times. The chain combines TRBV2 with TRBJ2-1; D remains ambiguous. CDR3 length: 14 amino acids. The V gene lost 3 bases and the J gene lost 0 bases, with 6 bases spanning the gap. Germline CDR1 and CDR2: SNHLY and FYNNEI. The CDR3 coding sequence is TGTGCCAGCAGTGAGGTGAGCTCCTACAATGAGCAGTTCTTC. Encoded protein: CASSEVSSYNEQFF.

CDR3 DNA sequence: TGTGCCAGCAGCCAACGTCTGCCGGGACTAGCGGGGGGGCACGTCACCGGGGAGCTGTTTTTT. Protein sequence: CASSQRLPGLAGGHVTGELFF. The chain combines TRBV7-8 with TRBJ2-2, with 16 bases fitting TRBD2. Looked up from germline, CDR1 is SGHVS and CDR2 is FQNEAQ. There are 21 residues in the CDR3. The V and J ends lost 5 bases and 4 bases, in that order; junction bases with no gene match: 16.

The chain recombines TRBV19 with TRBJ2-7, with D perhaps matching TRBD2 (5 bases). Looked up from germline, CDR1 is LNHDA and CDR2 is SQIVND (reference sequence). The CDR3 is 13 amino acids. Trimming took 6 bases from V and 6 from J, leaving 15 bases between them. This CDR3 reads CASRSPSRGEQYF. CDR3 nucleotide sequence: TGTGCCAGTAGATCTCCCTCTCGGGGCGAGCAGTACTTC.